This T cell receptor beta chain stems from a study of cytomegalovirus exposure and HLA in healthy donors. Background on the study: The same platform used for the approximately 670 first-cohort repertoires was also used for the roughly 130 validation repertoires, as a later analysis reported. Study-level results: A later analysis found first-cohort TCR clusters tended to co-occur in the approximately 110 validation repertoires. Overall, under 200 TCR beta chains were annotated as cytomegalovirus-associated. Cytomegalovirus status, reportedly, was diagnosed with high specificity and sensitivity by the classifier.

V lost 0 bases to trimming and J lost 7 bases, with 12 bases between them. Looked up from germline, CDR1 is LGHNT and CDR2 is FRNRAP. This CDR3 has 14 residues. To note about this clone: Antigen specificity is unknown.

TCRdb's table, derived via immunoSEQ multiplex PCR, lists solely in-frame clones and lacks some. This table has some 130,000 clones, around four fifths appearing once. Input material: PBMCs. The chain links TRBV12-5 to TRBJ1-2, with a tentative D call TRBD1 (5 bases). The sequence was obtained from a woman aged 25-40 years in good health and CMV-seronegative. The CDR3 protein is CASGLVSGWSGYTF. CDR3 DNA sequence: TGTGCTAGTGGTTTGGTATCAGGGTGGTCTGGCTACACCTTC.